This T cell receptor (beta chain) was recorded in a study of OX40 agonist ivuxolimab in advanced cancers. Study details: Given to patients was ivuxolimab, an agonistic anti-OX40 (CD134) antibody. Patients achieving partial responses numbered three: one hepatocellular carcinoma case and two cutaneous melanoma cases.

Here immunoSEQ multiplex PCR was the method, and the copy in TCRdb shows in-frame clones only, minus some. The table includes 75,000 to 80,000 clones, about 90% detected once. Of note for this clone: The antigen is unknown.

The study's findings and limits: Among expanded peripheral T cells, antigen specificity went undetermined.

The sample here was CD4+ or CD8+ T cells sorted from blood, taken in a trial of the OX40 agonist ivuxolimab. The sequence came from an adult with an advanced solid tumor such as melanoma, head and neck, liver or kidney cancer.

This CDR3 reads CASSLRGGGYANYGYTF. The CDR3 DNA reads as TGTGCCAGCAGTTTAAGAGGGGGCGGCTATGCTAACTATGGCTACACCTTC. The genes are TRBV28 and TRBJ1-2; 7 bases line up with TRBD1. The CDR3 has 17 residues. The V gene end was trimmed by 2 bases and the J gene end by 0 bases; junction bases not matched to a gene: 9. Germline V gives CDR1 MDHEN, CDR2 SYDVKM.